The 31 T cell receptor beta chains listed next were all sequenced from one sample in a study of shared clonotypes between healthy human individuals. Using immunoSEQ multiplex PCR, the repertoire was profiled, and TCRdb retains in-frame clones only, with some absent. The profile shows over a million clones, around three quarters of them singletons. The sequenced sample consisted of memory CD4+ T cells from PBMCs. Subset given: CD45RA-negative fraction. These receptors were taken from a young man in good health. Some clones in this sample may be carry-over from other donors' samples.

This sequence joins TRBV28 and TRBJ2-5, with D possibly being TRBD1 (5 bases). Between the trimmed V and J ends, which lost 3 bases and 2 bases, there was a span of 19 bases. Germline values: CDR1 MDHEN, CDR2 SYDVKM. The length of the CDR3 is 17 residues. CDR3: CASSFSWTLTVQETQYF. Written as DNA, the CDR3 is TGTGCCAGCAGTTTCTCGTGGACACTCACTGTACAAGAGACCCAGTACTTC.

This clone appeared a single time. A much bigger clone sits one base away, suggesting this may be a read error. V gene TRBV5-1 combines with J gene TRBJ2-5; 10 bases line up with TRBD2. Germline CDR1 SGHRS, CDR2 YFSETQ. The junction had 11 bases not matched to a gene; V was cut back by 1 base and J by 2 bases. The CDR3 loop spans 18 amino acids. CDR3 sequence reads: CASSLRPAGGGLQETQYF. As DNA, the CDR3 is TGCGCCAGCAGCTTGCGACCAGCGGGAGGGGGGTTACAAGAGACCCAGTACTTC.

The chain links TRBV30 to TRBJ1-3, with a possible D match to TRBD1 (5 bases). V gave up 3 bases and J gave up 2 bases, with 14 bases separating them. The CDR3 covers 15 residues. CDR1 GTSNPN and CDR2 SVGIG come from the germline V gene (reference sequence). The CDR3 DNA follows: TGTGCCTGGAGCTCAGGGATAATCCCTGGAAACACCATATATTTT. This encodes CAWSSGIIPGNTIYF.

The chain is built from TRBV2 and TRBJ2-1; D unresolved. CDR1 is SNHLY, CDR2 FYNNEI, per germline. This CDR3 is built from 13 residues. Trimming pared 7 bases from V and 8 bases from J, leaving 15 bases between. This chain's CDR3 is CASKVELLDEQFF. The CDR3 DNA reads as TGTGCCAGCAAAGTGGAATTGCTGGATGAGCAGTTCTTC.

The rearrangement links TRBV6-6 to TRBJ2-7; TRBD2 matches 13 bases. Germline CDR1 and CDR2: MNHNY and SVGAGI (reference sequence). There are 16 residues in the CDR3. After removal of 5 bases from V and 3 bases from J, the junction contained 7 bases not matched to a gene. The CDR3 DNA reads as TGTGCCAGCAGTGGGCCGGGACTAGCGGGACTCTACGAGCAGTACTTC. It specifies CASSGPGLAGLYEQYF.

The rearrangement links TRBV15 to TRBJ1-5; D perhaps matches TRBD1 (5 bases). Germline V gene sequence: CDR1 LNHNV, CDR2 YYDKDF (reference sequence). This CDR3 region has 15 residues. V lost 0 bases and J 5 bases, leaving 11 bases between the germline ends. CDR3 DNA: TGTGCCACCAGCAGAGATAGGACGGGGGATCAGCCCCAGCATTTT. Its translation is CATSRDRTGDQPQHF.

This clone was seen only once. This chain uses TRBV7-8 with TRBJ2-6; D is unresolved. V lost 5 bases to trimming and J lost 0 bases, with 11 bases between them. The CDR3 has 16 residues. Germline V gene data show CDR1 as SGHVS and CDR2 as FQNEAQ. CDR3: CASSTIGFSGANVLTF. The CDR3 coding sequence is TGTGCCAGCAGCACAATCGGATTCTCTGGGGCCAACGTCCTGACTTTC. Full variable domain (outside the CDR3, taken from reference TRBV7-8 and TRBJ2-6): GAGVSQSPRYKVAKRGQDVALRCDPISGHVSLFWYQQALGQGPEFLTYFQNEAQLDKSGLPSDRFFAERPEGSVSTLKIQRTQQEDSAVYLCASSTIGFSGANVLTFGAGSRLTVL.

Comments on this clone: With a far larger clone one base away, a read error is the likely cause. The genes are TRBV7-8 and TRBJ1-1; unclear D gene. The V end was cut by 5 bases, the J end by 3 bases, with 16 bases between. CDR1 SGHVS and CDR2 FQNEAQ come from the germline V gene. The CDR3 is 15 amino acids. Here the CDR3 reads CASSHRTNRYTEAFF. CDR3 nucleotide sequence: TGTGCCAGCAGCCACCGCACAAACCGGTACACTGAAGCTTTCTTT.

The rearrangement links TRBV5-4 to TRBJ2-1, with TRBD2 as a possible D gene (8 bases). The CDR3 extends over 17 amino acids. The V gene lost 1 base and the J gene lost 6 bases, with 20 bases spanning the gap. Looked up from germline, CDR1 is SGHNT and CDR2 is YYREEE (reference sequence). This CDR3 reads CASSLQAGGAGGNEQFF. As DNA, the CDR3 is TGTGCCAGCAGCTTGCAGGCGGGGGGCGCAGGGGGCAATGAGCAGTTCTTC. Full variable domain (remainder filled in from reference TRBV5-4 and TRBJ2-1): ETGVTQSPTHLIKTRGQQVTLRCSSQSGHNTVSWYQQALGQGPQFIFQYYREEENGRGNFPPRFSGLQFPNYSSELNVNALELDDSALYLCASSLQAGGAGGNEQFFGPGTRLTVL.

CDR3 sequence (DNA): TGTGCCAGCAGCCACCAGGGGGGTTCCTGGGAGCAGTACTTC. It specifies CASSHQGGSWEQYF. J is TRBJ2-7 and V is TRBV28; D may be TRBD1 (7 bases). CDR1 is MDHEN and CDR2 is SYDVKM in the germline V gene. CDR3 length: 14 amino acids. The germline V and J ends were trimmed by 6 bases and 7 bases, with 19 bases remaining between them.

The chain couples TRBV7-2 to TRBJ2-7; 14 positions agree with TRBD2. This CDR3 has 19 residues. Germline assignment: CDR1 SGHTA and CDR2 FQGNSA. Trimming at V came to 3 bases and at J to 3 bases, leaving 13 bases not matched to a gene. In nucleotides, the CDR3 is TGTGCCAGCAGCTTGGACTTTAGACTAGCGGGAGGGGGTATCTACGAGCAGTACTTC. The encoded protein is CASSLDFRLAGGGIYEQYF.

This rearrangement joins TRBV7-9 to TRBJ1-1; D unclear. Trimming shortened V by 6 bases and J by 6 bases, and 11 bases separated the two germline ends. CDR1 is SEHNR and CDR2 is FQNEAQ in the germline V gene (reference sequence). This CDR3 comprises 12 residues. CDR3 bases: TGTGCCAGCAGGACCCACTGGTCTGAAGCTTTCTTT. Translated, it gives CASRTHWSEAFF.

The V and J genes are TRBV6-1 and TRBJ2-5; perhaps TRBD2 as D (6 bases). CDR1 and CDR2 from the germline V gene are MNHNS and SASEGT. The CDR3 runs 16 residues. V gave up 1 base and J gave up 2 bases, with 14 bases separating them. The CDR3 coding sequence is TGTGCCAGCAGTGAAGGCCCTAGGGCGGGACAAGAGACCCAGTACTTC. This encodes CASSEGPRAGQETQYF.

The chain carries TRBV5-5 and TRBJ1-2, with D uncertain. CDR1 SGHKS and CDR2 YYEKEE come from the germline V gene (reference sequence). V lost 5 bases and J 7 bases, leaving 18 bases between the germline ends. The CDR3 is 14 amino acids. CDR3 nucleotides: TGTGCCAGCAGAAATGGGTCCAGTTTTGGTGGCTACACCTTC. It yields the protein CASRNGSSFGGYTF.

Worth noting for this clone: Other nucleotide sequences in the sample specify the same CDR3. The chain couples TRBV18 to TRBJ1-1; the D gene is possibly TRBD1 (6 bases). The CDR3 has 14 residues. Germline assignment: CDR1 KGHSH and CDR2 LQKENI. V was clipped by 2 bases and J by 3 bases, with 10 bases between them. CDR3 in DNA: TGTGCCAGCTCACCAACAGGGCAGCACACTGAAGCTTTCTTT. This encodes CASSPTGQHTEAFF.

CDR3 nucleotide sequence: TGTGCCAGCAGCAGCCGACAAAATACCGATCAGCCCCAGCATTTT. Encoded protein: CASSSRQNTDQPQHF. The chain carries TRBV7-8 and TRBJ1-5; no clear D. V lost 5 bases to trimming and J lost 5 bases, with 16 bases between them. Germline CDR1 is SGHVS and CDR2 is FQNEAQ. The CDR3 consists of 15 residues.

The rearrangement uses TRBV7-9 and TRBJ2-7; maybe TRBD2 (6 bases). CDR1 is SEHNR and CDR2 is FQNEAQ in the germline V gene (reference sequence). This CDR3 region has 15 residues. Trimming stripped 3 bases from V and 1 base from J, with 13 bases between. CDR3 DNA: TGTGCCAGCAGCTTTTCCGGGAGAGGATCCTACGAGCAGTACTTC. Its translation is CASSFSGRGSYEQYF.

The rearrangement uses TRBV29-1 and TRBJ1-2; no reliable D call. Per germline, CDR1 SQVTM and CDR2 ANQGSEA. Between the trimmed V and J ends, which lost 3 bases and 6 bases, there was a span of 20 bases. The CDR3 has 15 amino acids. CDR3 region: CSVDKSYLRRDGYTF. CDR3 bases: TGCAGCGTTGACAAGTCCTACCTCCGGCGAGATGGCTACACCTTC.

The V gene is TRBV7-2, the J gene TRBJ2-5; weak D call: TRBD2 (5 bases). Germline V gene data show CDR1 as SGHTA and CDR2 as FQGNSA. Trimming took 5 bases from V and 5 from J, leaving 18 bases between them. The CDR3 is 15 amino acids. The DNA of the CDR3 is TGTGCCAGCAGCCCGAGGGCCGGGATCCGGGAGACCCAGTACTTC. Translation: CASSPRAGIRETQYF.

The J gene is TRBJ2-5, the V gene TRBV19; D remains unclear. Germline-derived CDR1 and CDR2 are LNHDA and SQIVND (reference sequence). The length of the CDR3 is 13 residues. V was trimmed by 1 base and J by 3 bases, leaving 6 bases between them. The CDR3: CASSIGAEETQYF. In DNA, the CDR3 is TGTGCCAGTAGTATAGGGGCAGAAGAGACCCAGTACTTC. Full variable domain (missing parts from reference TRBV19 and TRBJ2-5): DGGITQSPKYLFRKEGQNVTLSCEQNLNHDAMYWYRQDPGQGLRLIYYSQIVNDFQKGDIAEGYSVSREKKESFPLTVTSAQKNPTAFYLCASSIGAEETQYFGPGTRLLVL.

This chain uses TRBV27 with TRBJ1-1; D may be TRBD1 (5 bases). Germline V gene lookup returns CDR1 MNHEY and CDR2 SMNVEV (reference sequence). The CDR3 runs 13 residues. Trimming stripped 5 bases from V and 4 bases from J, with 11 bases between. This CDR3 is CASSVFRGTEAFF. CDR3 nucleotide sequence: TGTGCCAGCAGTGTCTTTAGGGGCACTGAAGCTTTCTTT.

The CDR3 loop is CAYAKGAYEQYF. CDR3 in DNA: TGTGCCTACGCGAAGGGAGCCTACGAGCAGTACTTC. V is TRBV30 and J is TRBJ2-7; D is perhaps TRBD2 (5 bases). Germline V gene sequence: CDR1 GTSNPN, CDR2 SVGIG (reference sequence). The CDR3 has 12 amino acids. V was shortened by 7 bases and J by 2 bases, with 12 bases between the two germline ends.

This chain links TRBV11-2 with TRBJ2-7, with 13 bases lining up with TRBD2. The germline V gene encodes CDR1 SGHAT and CDR2 FQNNGV. CDR3 length: 14 residues. V lost 6 bases to trimming and J lost 4 bases; unmatched junction nucleotides: 3. This CDR3 reads CASRPLAGGYEQYF. Here the CDR3 DNA reads TGTGCCAGCAGACCACTAGCGGGAGGGTACGAGCAGTACTTC.

The J gene is TRBJ1-5, the V gene TRBV5-1, with 10 positions matching TRBD1. CDR1 and CDR2 from the germline V gene are SGHRS and YFSETQ. V lost 0 bases and J lost 2; bases outside the gene matches: 2. This CDR3 has 16 amino acids. The CDR3 spells CASSLGDRGGNQPQHF. CDR3 nucleotide sequence: TGCGCCAGCAGCTTGGGGGACAGGGGTGGCAATCAGCCCCAGCATTTT. The variable domain in full, completed from reference TRBV5-1 and TRBJ1-5, reads KAGVTQTPRYLIKTRGQQVTLSCSPISGHRSVSWYQQTPGQGLQFLFEYFSETQRNKGNFPGRFSGRQFSNSRSEMNVSTLELGDSALYLCASSLGDRGGNQPQHFGDGTRLSIL.

To note about this clone: Within the sample, other DNA sequences also encode this same CDR3. V and J are TRBV9 and TRBJ2-1, with no clear D. Germline lookup yields CDR1 SGDLS and CDR2 YYNGEE. The ends were cut back, 0 bases at V and 10 bases at J, with 11 bases in the middle. The CDR3 runs 13 residues. The CDR3 spells CASSVVGENEQFF. The CDR3 DNA is TGTGCCAGCAGCGTAGTTGGTGAGAACGAGCAGTTCTTC.

The chain couples TRBV2 to TRBJ1-5; D uncertain. The V end was cut by 2 bases, the J end by 4 bases, with 6 bases between. Per germline, CDR1 SNHLY and CDR2 FYNNEI. The CDR3 has 13 residues. The CDR3 nucleotides are TGTGCCAGCAGTGAAAATCAGAATCAGCCCCAGCATTTT. Translating it yields CASSENQNQPQHF.

With respect to this clone: This likely came from a read error, as a far larger clone is one base away. The chain carries TRBV29-1 and TRBJ2-5; perhaps TRBD2 as D (5 bases). The assigned J gene may be wrong: the sequence end matches TRBJ2-7 better. Germline V gene data show CDR1 as SQVTM and CDR2 as ANQGSEA. CDR3 length equals 12 residues. Here the CDR3 reads CGVETEGYEQYF. The CDR3 nucleotides are TGCGGCGTTGAAACCGAGGGTTACGAGCAGTACTTC.

This clone has just a few counts. The chain links TRBV30 to TRBJ2-6; D ambiguous. This CDR3 comprises 13 residues. V dropped 5 bases and J dropped 0 bases, with 5 bases sitting between them. Germline assignment: CDR1 GTSNPN and CDR2 SVGIG (reference sequence). The CDR3 is CAWHPSGANVLTF. The CDR3 coding sequence is TGTGCCTGGCACCCCTCTGGGGCCAACGTCCTGACTTTC.

This chain connects TRBV7-9 to TRBJ2-2; D is ambiguous. The CDR3 length is 15 residues. CDR1 and CDR2 (germline): SEHNR, FQNEAQ (reference sequence). V was cut by 4 bases and J by 4 bases, with 13 bases left in between. In DNA, the CDR3 is TGTGCCAGCAGCTCCCCCTTCGCACTCACCGGGGAGCTGTTTTTT. Translated: CASSSPFALTGELFF.

This chain uses TRBV28 with TRBJ1-5; the D is unclear. This CDR3 has 14 amino acids. Trimming removed 4 bases from V and 7 bases from J, with 14 bases in between. CDR1 MDHEN and CDR2 SYDVKM come from the germline V gene. The CDR3 nucleotides are TGTGCCAGCAGTTCCCAAGGGTACGGACAGCCCCAGCATTTT. The encoded protein is CASSSQGYGQPQHF.

To note about this clone: It is likely a read error: a sequence one base away is far more abundant. This sample includes further DNA sequences coding for the same CDR3. The CDR3 here is CAWSLTGAEEKLFF. CDR3 bases: TGTGCCTGGAGCCTAACAGGGGCAGAGGAAAAACTGTTTTTC. V is TRBV30 and J is TRBJ1-4; TRBD1 matches at 7 bases. CDR1 is GTSNPN, CDR2 SVGIG, per germline (reference sequence). CDR3 length: 14 amino acids.